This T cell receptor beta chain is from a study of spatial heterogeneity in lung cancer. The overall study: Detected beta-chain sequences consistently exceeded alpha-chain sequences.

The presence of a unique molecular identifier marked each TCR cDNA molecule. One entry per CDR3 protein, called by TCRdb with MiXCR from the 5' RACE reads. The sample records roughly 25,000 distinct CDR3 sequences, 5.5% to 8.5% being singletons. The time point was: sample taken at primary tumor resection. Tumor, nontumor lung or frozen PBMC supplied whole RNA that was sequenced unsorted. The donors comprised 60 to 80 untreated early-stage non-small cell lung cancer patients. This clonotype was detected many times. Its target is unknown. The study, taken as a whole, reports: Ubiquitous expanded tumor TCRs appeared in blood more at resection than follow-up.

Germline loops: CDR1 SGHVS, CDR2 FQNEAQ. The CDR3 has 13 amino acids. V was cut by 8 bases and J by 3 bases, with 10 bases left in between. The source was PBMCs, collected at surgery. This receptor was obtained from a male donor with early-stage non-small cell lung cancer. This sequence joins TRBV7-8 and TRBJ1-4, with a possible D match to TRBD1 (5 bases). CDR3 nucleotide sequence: TGTGCCAGCTCTGCGGGGCCTAATGAAAAACTGTTTTTT. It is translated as CASSAGPNEKLFF.